This paragraph covers one TCR beta chain sequence. The source of the sample is a study of T cells expressing NK-cell markers. Across the whole study: Cells sorted as CD3+CD56+NKG2C+, CD3+CD56+NKG2C- and CD3+CD56-NKG2C+ T cells supplied the TCR beta repertoires.

Germline CDR1 and CDR2: DFQATT and SNEGSKA (reference sequence). There are 14 residues in the CDR3. A 5'RACE template switching approach incorporating UMIs was used to make TCR beta cDNA. TCRdb re-called the 5' RACE reads, yielding one record per CDR3 amino acid sequence without DNA. The sample table sets out about 460,000 distinct CDR3 sequences. What was sequenced was blood T cells: a sorted CD56 or NKG2C T cell subset, CD4+ or CD8+ T cells, or bulk PBMC T cells (not recorded which). The chain recombines TRBV20-1 with TRBJ1-2. This receptor was identified in a woman between 50 and 59 years old in good health. The CDR3 loop is CSARDTRYLYGYTF.